This T cell receptor beta chain was recorded in a study of shared clonotypes between healthy human individuals. Study-wide results and limits: Non-shared clonotypes displayed generation probabilities falling below those of clonotypes present in all four donors. Rarefaction gave evidence that sorted-subset sequencing remained incomplete despite large depth. Only a few donors were included, so the genetic and exposure-history diversity represented was limited.

For this clone: Its antigen is not known.

Each sorted subset replicate got 200 ng genomic DNA, 30,000 or so genomes. Generated by immunoSEQ multiplex PCR, the TCRdb table keeps only in-frame clones and is missing some. The profile shows fewer than 2.5 million clones, approximately 93% of them singletons. This TCR came from a man between 18 and 29 years old in good health. Some clones in this sample may be carry-over from other donors' samples. The sequenced sample consisted of naive CD4+ T cells from PBMCs. Subset: CD45RA+ positively selected.

CDR3 residues: CASTTGQVRAEAFF. CDR3 coding DNA: TGTGCCAGCACCACGGGGCAAGTAAGGGCTGAAGCTTTCTTT. The chain employs TRBV6-6 and TRBJ1-1, with D maybe TRBD1 (5 bases). Looked up from germline, CDR1 is MNHNY and CDR2 is SVGAGI (reference sequence). The CDR3 sequence is 14 residues long. V was cut by 7 bases and J by 6 bases, with 18 bases left in between.